This T cell receptor (beta chain) was found in a study of human T cells and chemical hapten exposure. Study at large: On the upper back, patch tests were applied with 0.01% DPC and read at 6 days.

Trimming pared 4 bases from V and 5 bases from J, leaving 9 bases between. In germline, CDR1 is SGHNT, CDR2 YENEEA. The CDR3 has 13 residues. Overall study findings and caveats: Donor immune responses may differ from healthy people's, since all donors had alopecia.

Time point indicated: pre-sensitization, week 0. Noted treatment: therapeutic diphenylcyclopropenone sensitization with weekly scalp DPC. Non-pregnant alopecia patients aged 18 to 70, suitable for DPC therapy. The library tagged each cDNA molecule with unique molecular identifiers. TCRdb analysed the RACE reads with MiXCR anew, one entry per CDR3 protein. The sample consists of 40,000 to 50,000 distinct CDR3 sequences, over 10% of them appearing once. Turning to this clonotype: Its antigen is currently unknown.

The rearrangement uses TRBV11-3 and TRBJ2-1; possible D gene TRBD2, 6 bases. The sequence was collected from a woman aged 30 to 39 with alopecia areata. Some clones in this sample may be carry-over from other donors' samples. The sequencing here drew on whole blood, taken in connection with sensitization to the hapten diphenylcyclopropenone (DPC). The DNA for the CDR3 is TGTGCCAGCAGCTGGAGGGGACACAATGAGCAGTTCTTC. This codes for CASSWRGHNEQFF.